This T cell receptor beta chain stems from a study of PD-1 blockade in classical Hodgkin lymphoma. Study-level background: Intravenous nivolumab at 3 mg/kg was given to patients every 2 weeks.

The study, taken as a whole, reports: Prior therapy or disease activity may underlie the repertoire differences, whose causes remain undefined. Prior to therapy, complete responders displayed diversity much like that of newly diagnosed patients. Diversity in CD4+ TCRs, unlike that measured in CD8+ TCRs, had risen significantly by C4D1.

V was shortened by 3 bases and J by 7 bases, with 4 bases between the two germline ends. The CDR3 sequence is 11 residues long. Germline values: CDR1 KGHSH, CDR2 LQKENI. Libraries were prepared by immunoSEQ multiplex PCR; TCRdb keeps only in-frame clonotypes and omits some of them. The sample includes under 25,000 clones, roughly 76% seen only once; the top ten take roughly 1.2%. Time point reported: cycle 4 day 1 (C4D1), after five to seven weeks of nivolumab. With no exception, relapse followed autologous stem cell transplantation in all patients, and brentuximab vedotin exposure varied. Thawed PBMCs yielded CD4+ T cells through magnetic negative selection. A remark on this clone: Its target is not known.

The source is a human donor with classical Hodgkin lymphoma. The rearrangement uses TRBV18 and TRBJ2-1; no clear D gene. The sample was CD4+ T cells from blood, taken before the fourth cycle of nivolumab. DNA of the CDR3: TGTGCCAGCTCACCTAAGAATGAGCAGTTCTTC. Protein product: CASSPKNEQFF. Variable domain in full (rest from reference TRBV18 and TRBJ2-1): NAGVMQNPRHLVRRRGQEARLRCSPMKGHSHVYWYRQLPEEGLKFMVYLQKENIIDESGMPKERFSAEFPKEGPSILRIQQVVRGDSAAYFCASSPKNEQFFGPGTRLTVL.